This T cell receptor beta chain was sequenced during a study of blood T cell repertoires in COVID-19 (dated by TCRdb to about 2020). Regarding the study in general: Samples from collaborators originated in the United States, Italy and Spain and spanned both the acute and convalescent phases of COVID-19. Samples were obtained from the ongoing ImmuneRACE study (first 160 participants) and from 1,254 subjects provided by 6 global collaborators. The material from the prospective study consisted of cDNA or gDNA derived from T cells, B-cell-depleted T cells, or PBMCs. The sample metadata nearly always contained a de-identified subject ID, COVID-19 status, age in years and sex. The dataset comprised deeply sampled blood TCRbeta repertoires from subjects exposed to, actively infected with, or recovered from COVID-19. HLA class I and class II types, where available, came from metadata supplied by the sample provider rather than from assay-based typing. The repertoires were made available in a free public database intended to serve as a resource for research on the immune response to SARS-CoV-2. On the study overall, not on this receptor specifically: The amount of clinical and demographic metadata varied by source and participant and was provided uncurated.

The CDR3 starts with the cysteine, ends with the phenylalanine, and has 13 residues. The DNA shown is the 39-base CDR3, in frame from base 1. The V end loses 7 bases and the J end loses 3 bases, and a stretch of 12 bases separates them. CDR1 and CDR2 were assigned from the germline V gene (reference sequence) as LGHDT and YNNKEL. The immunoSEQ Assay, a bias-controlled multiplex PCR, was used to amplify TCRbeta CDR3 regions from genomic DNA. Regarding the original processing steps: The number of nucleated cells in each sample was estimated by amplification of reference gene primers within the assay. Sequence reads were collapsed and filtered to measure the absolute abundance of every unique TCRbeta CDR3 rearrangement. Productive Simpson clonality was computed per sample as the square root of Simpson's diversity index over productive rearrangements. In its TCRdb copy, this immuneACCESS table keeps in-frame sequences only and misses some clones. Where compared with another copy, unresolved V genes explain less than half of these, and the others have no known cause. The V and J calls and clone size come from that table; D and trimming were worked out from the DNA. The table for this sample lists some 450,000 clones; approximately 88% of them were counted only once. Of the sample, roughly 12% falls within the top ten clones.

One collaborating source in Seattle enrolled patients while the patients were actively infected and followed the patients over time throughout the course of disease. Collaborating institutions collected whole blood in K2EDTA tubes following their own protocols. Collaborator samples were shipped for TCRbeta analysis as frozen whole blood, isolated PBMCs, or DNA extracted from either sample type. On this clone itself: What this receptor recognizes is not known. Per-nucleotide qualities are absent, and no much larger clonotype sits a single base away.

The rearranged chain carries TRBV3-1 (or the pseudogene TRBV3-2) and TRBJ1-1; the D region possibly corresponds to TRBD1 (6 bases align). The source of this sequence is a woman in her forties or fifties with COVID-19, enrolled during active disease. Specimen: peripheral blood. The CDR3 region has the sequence CASKGGVDTEAFF. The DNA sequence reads TGTGCCAGCAAGGGGGGGGTGGACACTGAAGCTTTCTTT.